The 7 T cell receptor beta chains given below trace back to one sample, sequenced in a study of T cell repertoires in cytomegalovirus infection. TCRdb analysed the reads with MiXCR anew, one entry per CDR3 protein. The sample consists of about half a million distinct CDR3 sequences, approximately 46% of them appearing once. The antigens for these receptors are not known. The source material was cultured PBMCs, sampled from culture after CMV antigen stimulation. The receptors originated from a human donor in good health (CMV status not recorded). Some clones in this sample may be carry-over from other donors' samples.

J is TRBJ1-2 and V is TRBV4-1; no reliable D call. V was clipped by 0 bases and J by 1 base, with 12 bases between them. CDR1 is MGHRA, CDR2 YSYEKL, per germline. The CDR3 totals 16 residues. CDR3 amino acids: CASSQEVASNNYGYTF. In nucleotides, the CDR3 is TGCGCCAGCAGCCAAGAGGTGGCATCAAATAACTATGGCTACACCTTC.

The CDR3 spells CASSRASTGELFF. CDR3 bases: TGTGCCAGCAGCCGGGCTAGCACCGGGGAGCTGTTTTTT. The chain carries TRBV6-1 and TRBJ2-2; D unclear. This CDR3 spans 13 amino acids. Germline V gives CDR1 MNHNS, CDR2 SASEGT. Trimming stripped 6 bases from V and 4 bases from J, with 9 bases between.

This clonotype has more than one count but fewer than ten. This chain links TRBV10-3 with TRBJ2-1, with TRBD2 matching 15 bases. The trim removed 2 bases at V and 7 bases at J, leaving 0 bases unmatched. The CDR3 runs 15 residues. Germline assignment: CDR1 ENHRY and CDR2 SYGVKD. CDR3 DNA: TGTGCCATCAGTGAGGGACTAGCGGGAGGGAATGAGCAGTTCTTC. Its protein product is CAISEGLAGGNEQFF.

V gene TRBV7-6 combines with J gene TRBJ2-3; possibly TRBD1 for D (5 bases). The CDR3 is 13 residues long. V dropped 4 bases and J dropped 6 bases, with 11 bases sitting between them. Germline CDR1 reads SGHVS; CDR2 reads FNYEAQ. The CDR3 DNA sequence: TGTGCCAGCAGCTCGGACATAGGGGATACGCAGTATTTT. Its protein is CASSSDIGDTQYF. Full variable domain (missing parts from reference TRBV7-6 and TRBJ2-3): GAGVSQSPRYKVTKRGQDVALRCDPISGHVSLYWYRQALGQGPEFLTYFNYEAQQDKSGLPNDRFSAERPEGSISTLTIQRTEQRDSAMYRCASSSDIGDTQYFGPGTRLTVL.

This clonotype has a handful of counts. CDR3 region: CASSLARSGRVTDTQYF. The CDR3 bases are TGTGCCAGCAGCTTAGCGCGCAGCGGGAGGGTCACAGATACGCAGTATTTT. The gene calls are TRBV7-9 and TRBJ2-3; 10 nucleotides agree with TRBD2. This CDR3 has 17 amino acids. The V gene end was trimmed by 0 bases and the J gene end by 2 bases; junction bases not matched to a gene: 5. Germline CDR1 is SEHNR and CDR2 is FQNEAQ (reference sequence).

The J gene is TRBJ1-2, the V gene TRBV28; D not resolved. Germline assignment: CDR1 MDHEN and CDR2 SYDVKM. The germline V and J ends were trimmed by 4 bases and 4 bases, with 19 bases remaining between them. This CDR3 has 16 amino acids. The CDR3 protein is CASSSFLQERIYGYTF. In DNA form, the CDR3 reads TGTGCCAGCAGTTCCTTCCTGCAGGAGAGGATCTATGGCTACACCTTC.

The CDR3 bases are TGTGCCAGCAGCCAAGTTGTTGGACAGTCCTACGAGCAGTACTTC. It is translated as CASSQVVGQSYEQYF. This chain connects TRBV4-2 to TRBJ2-7, with D maybe TRBD1 (6 bases). The length of the CDR3 is 15 residues. Germline V lookup: CDR1 LGHNA, CDR2 YNFKEQ. Trimming stripped 1 base from V and 1 base from J, with 11 bases between.